This T cell receptor beta chain was sequenced during a study of T cells in Graves' hyperthyroidism and ophthalmopathy. From RNA transcripts, TCR beta CDR3 regions were amplified. HTBI primers were employed in a first-round RT-PCR of the TCR CDR3. From the multiplex PCR reads, TCRdb called clonotypes with MiXCR, one entry per CDR3 protein. The top ten hold approximately 49% of the sample, which has 490,000 or so distinct CDR3 sequences, about 20% seen once. Looked up from germline, CDR1 is SEHNR and CDR2 is FQNEAQ (reference sequence). J was trimmed by 6 bases and V by 8 bases; bases with no gene match: 10. This CDR3 has 14 residues. This clonotype was seen more than once but under ten times.

The gene calls are TRBV7-9 and TRBJ2-7, with 10 positions matching TRBD2. The sequence was collected from a woman aged 65 to 85 with Graves' ophthalmopathy. The sequencing sample was made of blood. CDR3 bases: TGTGCCAGCCACAAAGCGGGAGGGGGGAGCGAGCAGTACTTC. This encodes CASHKAGGGSEQYF. The variable domain in full, with the rest retrieved from reference TRBV7-9 and TRBJ2-7, is DTGVSQNPRHKITKRGQNVTFRCDPISEHNRLYWYRQTLGQGPEFLTYFQNEAQLEKSRLLSDRFSAERPKGSFSTLEIQRTEQGDSAMYLCASHKAGGGSEQYFGPGTRLTVT.